The 13 T cell receptor beta chains presented below share a single source sample, sequenced in a study of prognosis after radiotherapy for stage I lung cancer (dated by TCRdb to 2020 to 2022). TCRdb lists the instrument as Illumina HiSeq 3000. Two rounds of multiplex PCR were used to amplify the TCR beta CDR3 region from genomic DNA. In the first round of PCR, primers specific to each TRBV and TRBJ gene were used, and the primer sequences are filed in Chinese patent CN105087789A. The raw public data were reprocessed by TCRdb itself: fastp quality trimming at Q25, MiXCR clonotype calling, in-frame beta chains only. Merged by CDR3 protein, the rows form single entries marked with the most common genes and DNA. The sample has roughly 27,000 distinct CDR3 sequences on record, about 45% of them singletons. The top ten hold 15% of the sample. Sequencing used PBMCs, obtained before or after stereotactic body radiation therapy (not recorded which). These receptors were taken from a donor aged 50 or older with non-small cell lung cancer.

At least ten counts were recorded for this clonotype. V and J are TRBV3-1 and TRBJ2-1; D is undetermined. This CDR3 is 14 amino acids long. V lost 1 base, J lost 6 bases, and 10 bases lay in between. Germline lookup yields CDR1 LGHDT and CDR2 YNNKEL (reference sequence). The CDR3 bases are TGTGCCAGCAGCCAAGGATATGGAACCAATGAGCAGTTCTTC. This codes for CASSQGYGTNEQFF.

In DNA form, the CDR3 reads TGCGCCAGCAGCTATATGCCGGGACCGGGTGGCGAGCAGTACTTC. Residues: CASSYMPGPGGEQYF. V and J are TRBV5-1 and TRBJ2-7, with D possibly being TRBD1 or TRBD2 (5 bases each). This CDR3 contains 15 residues. The V end was cut by 3 bases, the J end by 6 bases, with 19 bases between. Looked up from germline, CDR1 is SGHRS and CDR2 is YFSETQ. The full variable domain, in which reference TRBV5-1 and TRBJ2-7 provide the parts outside the CDR3, is KAGVTQTPRYLIKTRGQQVTLSCSPISGHRSVSWYQQTPGQGLQFLFEYFSETQRNKGNFPGRFSGRQFSNSRSEMNVSTLELGDSALYLCASSYMPGPGGEQYFGPGTRLTVT.

On this clonotype: One junction end disagrees with the germline gene, perhaps due to a read error. This rearrangement joins TRBV7-3 to TRBJ2-1; 7 bases are shared with TRBD2. Per the germline V gene, CDR1 is SGHTA and CDR2 is FQGTGA. The CDR3 extends over 14 amino acids. In nucleotides, the CDR3 is TGTGTCAGCAGCTTAACGTTTACTAGCGTGTCGCAGTTCTTC. As protein: CVSSLTFTSVSQFF.

This chain joins TRBV29-1 and TRBJ1-6, with D perhaps TRBD1 (6 bases). This CDR3 contains 12 residues. Germline CDR1 and CDR2: SQVTM and ANQGSEA. V lost 4 bases and J lost 12, with 13 bases in between. This CDR3 reads CSVVVQGKPLHF. CDR3 bases: TGCAGCGTTGTGGTACAGGGTAAACCCCTCCACTTT.

This clonotype was counted many times. This rearrangement joins TRBV28 to TRBJ2-1, with unresolved D. Looked up from germline, CDR1 is MDHEN and CDR2 is SYDVKM. The CDR3 is 13 amino acids. Trimming took off 2 bases at V and 7 bases at J, with 9 bases between the two ends. CDR3 DNA sequence: TGTGCCAGCAGTTTAGGGGTTCGGAATGAGCAGTTCTTC. It yields the protein CASSLGVRNEQFF. The whole variable domain, remainder taken from reference TRBV28 and TRBJ2-1, is DVKVTQSSRYLVKRTGEKVFLECVQDMDHENMFWYRQDPGLGLRLIYFSYDVKMKEKGDIPEGYSVSREKKERFSLILESASTNQTSMYLCASSLGVRNEQFFGPGTRLTVL.

As concerns this clonotype: A much more abundant neighbour one base away suggests this may be a read error. V gene TRBV5-1 combines with J gene TRBJ2-5, with TRBD2 matching 11 bases. CDR1 and CDR2 (germline): SGHRS, YFSETQ. This CDR3 region has 15 residues. V lost 6 bases and J lost 4; bases outside the gene matches: 8. The CDR3 region has the DNA TGCGCCAGCACCCTTAGCGGGAGGGCCGGAGAGACCCAGTACTTC. Translating it yields CASTLSGRAGETQYF.

This chain uses TRBV14 with TRBJ2-2, with a possible D match to TRBD1 (5 bases). The CDR3 totals 15 residues. CDR1 is SGHDN and CDR2 is FVKESK in the germline V gene. Trimming stripped 3 bases from V and 8 bases from J, with 16 bases between. The CDR3 loop reads CASSHSCRAAGELFF. The CDR3 region has the DNA TGTGCCAGCAGCCATTCCTGCAGGGCGGCTGGGGAGCTGTTTTTT.

There are many counts of this clonotype. The rearrangement joins TRBV14 to TRBJ2-3, with D possibly matching TRBD2 (5 bases). The CDR3 is 16 residues long. V gave up 4 bases and J gave up 2 bases, with 16 bases separating them. Germline V gene sequence: CDR1 SGHDN, CDR2 FVKESK. The CDR3 DNA is TGTGCCAGCAGCCCCCCTTTGGAGCGGTACACAGATACGCAGTATTTT. Residues: CASSPPLERYTDTQYF.

This chain links TRBV5-1 with TRBJ2-3; TRBD1 agrees at 7 bases. Germline V gene data show CDR1 as SGHRS and CDR2 as YFSETQ. J was trimmed by 4 bases and V by 2 bases; bases with no gene match: 4. The CDR3 length is 14 residues. CDR3 protein: CASSLDRAADTQYF. CDR3 DNA: TGCGCCAGCAGCTTAGACAGGGCGGCAGATACGCAGTATTTT.

This clonotype was observed many times. The J gene is TRBJ2-5, the V gene TRBV24-1, with a weak D call TRBD1 (6 bases). This CDR3 is built from 14 residues. Germline V gene sequence: CDR1 KGHDR, CDR2 SFDVKD. V was pared by 3 bases and J by 4 bases, with 11 bases between. CDR3 sequence: CATSDKVQGETQYF. The CDR3 nucleotides are TGTGCCACCAGTGATAAGGTACAGGGAGAGACCCAGTACTTC.

The chain links TRBV29-1 to TRBJ1-2; no definite D call. CDR3 length equals 12 residues. Looked up from germline, CDR1 is SQVTM and CDR2 is ANQGSEA. The V end lost 6 bases, the J end lost 6 bases, and 14 bases lay between the germline ends. CDR3 nucleotide sequence: TGCAGCGTGACACGGCCGAGCGATGGCTACACCTTC. Its protein is CSVTRPSDGYTF.

This clonotype was recorded at least ten times. The rearrangement joins TRBV7-2 to TRBJ2-1; TRBD2 agrees at 16 bases. The CDR3 is 19 residues long. Per germline, CDR1 SGHTA and CDR2 FQGNSA. V gave up 5 bases and J gave up 7 bases; unmatched junction bases: 14. CDR3 DNA sequence: TGTGCCAGCAGCCTTGATCTTCCGGGACTAGCGGGGGGGCTTAATGAGCAGTTCTTC. Its translation: CASSLDLPGLAGGLNEQFF.

This chain uses TRBV15 with TRBJ1-5, with D hard to call. Germline CDR1 reads LNHNV; CDR2 reads YYDKDF (reference sequence). Trimming left V 5 bases short and J 4 bases short, with 12 bases between. The CDR3 has 14 amino acids. The CDR3 is CATSLTVYNQPQHF. The CDR3 bases are TGTGCCACCAGCCTGACGGTTTATAATCAGCCCCAGCATTTT.